This is a list of T cell receptor beta chains from one sample in a study of OX40 agonist ivuxolimab in advanced cancers. The repertoire was sequenced with immunoSEQ multiplex PCR; TCRdb's copy has only in-frame clones and lacks some. The table lists 50,000 to 65,000 clones, approximately 89% of them singletons. Sequences were derived from CD4+ or CD8+ T cells sorted from blood, sampled in a trial of the OX40 agonist ivuxolimab. The receptor source for this set is an adult with an advanced solid tumor such as melanoma, head and neck, liver or kidney cancer. Each CDR3 is given with its conserved first and last residue. Each record gives: J gene, clone size, D gene, V gene, CDR3 DNA, CDR3 protein. The D gene is left open where the match is weak. The size entry is marked missing in some rows and otherwise reads once, few, many or a size class.

TRBJ1-1	once	.	TRBV19	TGTGCCAGTAGTCCGATGTTGATGGGGGCAGCTTTCTTT	CASSPMLMGAAFF
TRBJ2-5	.	TRBD2	TRBV11-3	TGTGCCAGCAGCTTAGCGGGAGGCGTCCAAGAGACCCAGTACTTC	CASSLAGGVQETQYF
TRBJ2-1	.	.	TRBV27	TGTGCCAGCAGTTTGCTGGGCGATGAGCAGTTCTTC	CASSLLGDEQFF
TRBJ2-7	.	TRBD2	TRBV27	TGTGCCAGCAGTTTAACTCCCCTCCTAGCGGGGAGCGTCTACGAGCAGTACTTC	CASSLTPLLAGSVYEQYF
TRBJ2-7	.	TRBD2	TRBV5-4	TGTGCCAGCAGCTCGGGACTAGCGGAGTACGAGCAGTACTTC	CASSSGLAEYEQYF
TRBJ2-7	.	TRBD1	TRBV9	TGTGCCAGCAGCGTAGACGGGACAGGGGTAAGGTACGAGCAGTACTTC	CASSVDGTGVRYEQYF
TRBJ1-5	.	.	TRBV6-5	TGTGCCAGCAGGCCTCACGGAGGGGGCAATCAGCCCCAGCATTTT	CASRPHGGGNQPQHF
TRBJ1-5	.	.	TRBV4-1	TGCGCCAGCAGCCAAGATCACGGGGTGCAGCCCCAGCATTTT	CASSQDHGVQPQHF
TRBJ1-5	few	.	TRBV6-5	TGTGCCAGCAGCGGGACCGGCCTCAATCAGCCCCAGCATTTT	CASSGTGLNQPQHF
TRBJ1-1	.	.	TRBV4-1	TGCGCCAGCAGCCAAGTAGAGGGGGACACTGAAGCTTTCTTT	CASSQVEGDTEAFF
TRBJ1-1	.	.	TRBV7-8	TGTGCCAGCAGCTTAGTTCGGGGGACGGGGACTGAAGCTTTCTTT	CASSLVRGTGTEAFF
TRBJ2-1	.	.	TRBV4-1	TGCGCCAGCAGCCCTCCGTGGAGGGTGGCAAATGAGCAGTTCTTC	CASSPPWRVANEQFF
TRBJ2-7	few	TRBD2	TRBV7-2	TGTGCCAGCAGCTTAGTGTCGCGGGAGATCCACGAGCAGTACTTC	CASSLVSREIHEQYF
TRBJ2-2	.	.	TRBV27	TGTGCCAGCAGTTTGAGTCTAGCGCCGAACACCGGGGAGCTGTTTTTT	CASSLSLAPNTGELFF
TRBJ2-3	.	.	TRBV7-9	TGTGCCAGCAGCTCCACATCGGACAGCACAGATACGCAGTATTTT	CASSSTSDSTDTQYF
TRBJ2-5	.	.	TRBV9	TGTGCCAGCAGCGTAGACGGACAGCAAGAGACCCAGTACTTC	CASSVDGQQETQYF
TRBJ2-1	.	.	TRBV7-9	TGTGCCAGCTCCTACAATGAGCAGTTCTTC	CASSYNEQFF
TRBJ1-1	.	.	TRBV5-1	TGCGCCAGCAGCTTCGTAGGCACTGAAGCTTTCTTT	CASSFVGTEAFF
TRBJ2-1	.	.	TRBV14	TGTGCCAGCAGCCCATCCGGGGCGATCTACAATGAGCAGTTCTTC	CASSPSGAIYNEQFF
TRBJ2-7	.	TRBD2	TRBV7-2	TGTGCCAGCAGCTTAACCCTTACTAGCGAGTCTAACGAGCAGTACTTC	CASSLTLTSESNEQYF
TRBJ2-1	.	TRBD2	TRBV9	TGTGCCAGCAGCAGCGGGAGACCTAATGAGCAGTTCTTC	CASSSGRPNEQFF
TRBJ2-7	.	.	TRBV19	TGTGCCAGTAGTCCTGTCCGGGACTCATACTCCTACGAGCAGTACTTC	CASSPVRDSYSYEQYF
TRBJ2-1	.	.	TRBV9	TGTGCCAGCAGCGTCGTGGGAGTGTCGTACAATGAGCAGTTCTTC	CASSVVGVSYNEQFF
TRBJ1-1	many	.	TRBV28	TGTGCCAGCAGTTTAATGGGGTCTGAAGCTTTCTTT	CASSLMGSEAFF
TRBJ2-7	.	.	TRBV4-2	TGTGCCAGCAGCCATGGAGGGGGTTCCTACGAGCAGTACTTC	CASSHGGGSYEQYF
TRBJ2-1	.	TRBD2	TRBV2	TGTGCCAGCACCGGGAGGGACTCCTACAATGAGCAGTTCTTC	CASTGRDSYNEQFF
TRBJ2-7	.	TRBD1	TRBV2	TGTGCCAGCAGACATGGGACAGGGGGGTTCTACGAGCAGTACTTC	CASRHGTGGFYEQYF
TRBJ2-7	few	.	TRBV7-9	TGTGCCAGCAGTGGGGCGTTAAGGGAGCAGTACTTC	CASSGALREQYF
TRBJ2-5	.	.	TRBV7-3	TGTGCCAGCAGCTTAGGTGTCCAAGAGACCCAGTACTTC	CASSLGVQETQYF
TRBJ2-1	.	TRBD2	TRBV6-5	TGTGCCAGCAGTGATACGACTAGCGGGAAGCAGTTCTTC	CASSDTTSGKQFF
TRBJ2-1	.	TRBD2	TRBV5-8	TGTGCCAGCAGCTTGGGCCTAGCGGGAGAGTACAATGAGCAGTTCTTC	CASSLGLAGEYNEQFF
TRBJ1-4	.	.	TRBV4-1	TGCGCCAGCAGCCGAGGATATAATGAAAAACTGTTTTTT	CASSRGYNEKLFF
TRBJ2-7	.	.	TRBV18	TGTGCCACCTCCCTGGGGGCTTCTTCAGTCTACGAGCAGTACTTC	CATSLGASSVYEQYF
TRBJ2-7	.	.	TRBV12-5	TGTGCTAGTGGTTTGGGGCCCCAGTACTTC	CASGLGPQYF
TRBJ2-1	.	TRBD2	TRBV11-2	TGTGCCAGCAGCTTAGATTTGTTAGCGGGAGAGGGCTACAATGAGCAGTTCTTC	CASSLDLLAGEGYNEQFF
TRBJ2-7	.	TRBD2	TRBV4-3	TGCGCCAGCAGCCAAGATGCCCGGGGGGGGAAGGGCTCCTACGAGCAGTACTTC	CASSQDARGGKGSYEQYF
TRBJ1-1	once	.	TRBV13	TGTGCCAGCAGCCCGGGACCGTTAATGAACACTGAAGCTTTCTTT	CASSPGPLMNTEAFF
TRBJ2-7	.	TRBD1	TRBV6-5	TGTGCCAGCAGGACAGGGACCTACGAGCAGTACTTC	CASRTGTYEQYF
TRBJ2-1	.	.	TRBV4-1	TGCGCCAGCAGCCGCCCGCCAGCCAATGAGCAGTTCTTC	CASSRPPANEQFF
TRBJ2-7	medium-sized	TRBD2	TRBV7-8	TGTGCCAGCAGCTTCCCGGGACTAGCGATCTACGAGCAGTACTTC	CASSFPGLAIYEQYF
TRBJ1-1	.	.	TRBV9	TGTGCCAGCAGCGTAGACGAGGGGAACACTGAAGCTTTCTTT	CASSVDEGNTEAFF
TRBJ2-5	.	.	TRBV11-2	TGTGCCAGCAGCTTAGAAGGGCCCGAGGCCCAGTACTTC	CASSLEGPEAQYF
TRBJ2-7	.	TRBD1	TRBV28	TGTGCCAGCAGTGCGCCCGGGACAGGGCTGCACGAGCAGTACTTC	CASSAPGTGLHEQYF
TRBJ2-6	few	.	TRBV7-9	TGTGCCAGCAGGGATACCGGCTCTGGGGCCAACGTCCTGACTTTC	CASRDTGSGANVLTF
TRBJ2-7	.	.	TRBV15	TGTGCCACCAGCAGAGCTGAGGGGAGGGAGCAGTACTTC	CATSRAEGREQYF
TRBJ1-2	.	TRBD1	TRBV19	TGTGCCAGTAGTACAGGGACAGGGGGCGCTTCTGGCTACACCTTC	CASSTGTGGASGYTF
TRBJ2-3	.	TRBD2	TRBV2	TGTGCCAGCAGGGGCCTAGCGGGAGTGGATACGCAGTATTTT	CASRGLAGVDTQYF
TRBJ2-7	.	.	TRBV11-2	TGTGCCAGCAGCTTCCAGAGCTCCTACGAGCAGTACTTC	CASSFQSSYEQYF
TRBJ1-3	.	TRBD1	TRBV6-5	TGTGCCAGCAGTTACTCGGGACAGGCGGGGAACACCATATATTTT	CASSYSGQAGNTIYF
TRBJ2-1	.	TRBD2	TRBV27	TGTGCCAGCAGTTTACTCCTAGCGGGAGGATCTGAGCAGTTCTTC	CASSLLLAGGSEQFF
TRBJ2-5	.	.	TRBV19	TGTGCCAGTAGTATACGGGCAGCACTCCAAGAGACCCAGTACTTC	CASSIRAALQETQYF
TRBJ2-1	.	TRBD2	TRBV11-2	TGTGCCAGCAGCCCCCCGGGACTAACCCACAATGAGCAGTTCTTC	CASSPPGLTHNEQFF
TRBJ1-5	few	.	TRBV19	TGTGCCAGTAGTATCTCAGGGCAGCCCCAGCATTTT	CASSISGQPQHF